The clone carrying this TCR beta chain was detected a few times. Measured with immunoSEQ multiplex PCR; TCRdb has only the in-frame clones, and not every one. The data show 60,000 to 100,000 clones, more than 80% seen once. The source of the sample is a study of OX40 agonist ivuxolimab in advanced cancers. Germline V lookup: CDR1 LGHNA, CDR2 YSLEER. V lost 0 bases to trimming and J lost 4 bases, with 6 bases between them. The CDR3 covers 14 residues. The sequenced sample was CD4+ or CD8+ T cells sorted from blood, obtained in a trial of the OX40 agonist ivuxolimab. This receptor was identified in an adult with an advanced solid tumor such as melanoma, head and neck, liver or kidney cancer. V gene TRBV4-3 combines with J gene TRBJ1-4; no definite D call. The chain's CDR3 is CASSQDASNEKLFF. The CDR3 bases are TGCGCCAGCAGCCAAGATGCCAGTAATGAAAAACTGTTTTTT.